These T cell receptor beta chains were read from a single sample in a study of spatial heterogeneity in lung cancer. One entry per CDR3 protein, called by TCRdb with MiXCR from the 5' RACE reads. The data contain 9,000 to 10,000 distinct CDR3 sequences, approximately 5.8% of them singletons. The sample here was lung tumor tissue, taken at surgery. These receptors were taken from a female donor with early-stage non-small cell lung cancer. The CDR3 runs from the conserved cysteine through the conserved F or W. A D gene is named only where the DNA matches it firmly. Not all rows give a size; the values are once, few, many and, for expanded clones, a class.

>15|TRBV9|TRBJ2-1|TRBD1|medium-sized
CASNIVGTGMNEQFF
TGTGCCAGCAATATTGTGGGGACAGGGATGAATGAGCAGTTCTTC
>14|TRBV4-2|TRBJ1-3|NA|many
CASSPDGAGNTIYF
TGTGCCAGCAGCCCTGACGGGGCTGGAAACACCATATATTTT
>14|TRBV5-5|TRBJ2-1|NA|medium-sized
CASSLGGAINEQFF
TGTGCCAGCAGCCTAGGTGGAGCTATTAATGAGCAGTTCTTC
>13|TRBV10-3|TRBJ2-3|TRBD2|NA
CAISSGDTDTQYF
TGTGCCATTTCTAGCGGGGACACAGATACGCAGTATTTT
>16|TRBV6-2/TRBV6-3|TRBJ1-1|NA|medium-sized
CASSPPGRRENTEAFF
TGTGCCAGCAGTCCCCCCGGGAGAAGGGAGAACACTGAAGCTTTCTTT
>17|TRBV28|TRBJ1-1|NA|many
CASSQLQGYSLNTEAFF
TGTGCCAGCAGCCAGCTTCAGGGTTATTCCCTCAACACTGAAGCTTTCTTT
>15|TRBV7-9|TRBJ2-3|TRBD2|many
CASSSREANTDTQYF
TGTGCCAGCAGCTCTCGGGAGGCCAACACAGATACGCAGTATTTT
>14|TRBV28|TRBJ1-5|TRBD1|medium-sized
CASSSQGNHQPQHF
TGTGCCAGCAGTTCACAGGGGAACCATCAGCCCCAGCATTTT
>10|TRBV28|TRBJ1-2|NA|many
CASSHYGYTF
TGTGCCAGCAGCCACTATGGCTACACCTTC
>20|TRBV11-1|TRBJ2-6|TRBD1|few
CASSLELLGTGGSGANVLTF
TGTGCCAGCAGCTTAGAATTGTTGGGGACAGGGGGCTCTGGGGCCAACGTCCTGACTTTC
>16|TRBV7-2|TRBJ1-5|NA|medium-sized
CASSLVQGGGNQPQHF
TGTGCCAGCAGCTTAGTACAGGGAGGCGGCAATCAGCCCCAGCATTTT
>13|TRBV20-1|TRBJ2-7|NA|NA
CSARSPTGPEQYF
TGCAGTGCCCGATCCCCCACTGGACCGGAGCAGTACTTC
>14|TRBV5-1|TRBJ2-3|NA|large
CASSSDFSGDTQYF
TGCGCCAGCAGCTCTGACTTTTCGGGGGATACGCAGTATTTT
>14|TRBV6-2/TRBV6-3|TRBJ2-1|TRBD2|few
CASRPSGSPNEQFF
TGTGCCAGCAGACCGAGCGGGAGCCCCAATGAGCAGTTCTTC
>16|TRBV7-2|TRBJ2-7|TRBD2|medium-sized
CASSFAGLAGYDEQYF
TGTGCCAGCAGCTTCGCAGGACTAGCGGGATACGACGAGCAGTACTTC
>17|TRBV7-6|TRBJ2-2|NA|many
CASSLAPDSSNTGELFF
TGTGCCAGCAGCTTAGCGCCCGACAGTTCGAACACCGGGGAGCTGTTTTTT
>17|TRBV7-9|TRBJ1-1|NA|few
CASSLDVGRVYGTEAFF
TGTGCCAGCAGCTTAGATGTTGGGAGGGTCTATGGCACTGAAGCTTTCTTT
>13|TRBV29-1|TRBJ2-7|NA|many
CSAFGRSAYEQYF
TGCAGCGCTTTTGGGCGGAGCGCCTACGAGCAGTACTTC